The rows below give T cell receptor beta chains drawn from one sample of a study of blood T cell repertoires in COVID-19. Using immunoSEQ multiplex PCR, the repertoire was profiled, and TCRdb retains in-frame clones only, with some absent. The sample contains around 230,000 clones, around 90% of which appear only once. The sequenced sample was peripheral blood. These receptors all come from a man in his sixties who had recovered from COVID-19. The CDR3 runs from the conserved cysteine through the conserved F or W. Fields, in order: D gene, clone size, V gene, J gene, CDR3 DNA, CDR3 protein. A D gene is named only where the DNA matches it firmly. Rows may omit the clone size; those that give it use once, few, many or a size class.

D gene: -
clone size: -
V gene: TRBV5-4
J gene: TRBJ1-2
CDR3 DNA: TGTGCCAGCAGCTGGGGCGAATATGGCTACACCTTC
CDR3 protein: CASSWGEYGYTF

D gene: -
clone size: -
V gene: TRBV5-1
J gene: TRBJ1-5
CDR3 DNA: TGCGCCAGCAGCTTGGACGCGAGCAATCAGCCCCAGCATTTT
CDR3 protein: CASSLDASNQPQHF

D gene: -
clone size: -
V gene: TRBV27
J gene: TRBJ2-3
CDR3 DNA: TGTGCCAGCAGTTTTGGACGGACAGAAAGCACAGATACGCAGTATTTT
CDR3 protein: CASSFGRTESTDTQYF

D gene: TRBD1
clone size: once
V gene: TRBV11-2
J gene: TRBJ2-1
CDR3 DNA: TGTGCCAGCAGCTTAGGAGGGGGCAACTACAATGAGCAGTTCTTC
CDR3 protein: CASSLGGGNYNEQFF

D gene: TRBD1
clone size: -
V gene: TRBV28
J gene: TRBJ2-1
CDR3 DNA: TGTGCCAGCAGGGTTCAGGGGGCGGGCAATGAGCAGTTCTTC
CDR3 protein: CASRVQGAGNEQFF

D gene: TRBD1
clone size: -
V gene: TRBV2
J gene: TRBJ1-1
CDR3 DNA: TGTGCCAGCAGCAGACAGGGGACGGGGACTGAAGCTTTCTTT
CDR3 protein: CASSRQGTGTEAFF

D gene: -
clone size: -
V gene: TRBV7-9
J gene: TRBJ2-4
CDR3 DNA: TGTGCCAGCAGCCAGGGCGTGGGGTTAGCCAAAAACATTCAGTACTTC
CDR3 protein: CASSQGVGLAKNIQYF

D gene: -
clone size: -
V gene: TRBV19
J gene: TRBJ1-3
CDR3 DNA: TGTGCCAGTAGGAGGGCATCCAGCTCTGGAAACACCATATATTTT
CDR3 protein: CASRRASSSGNTIYF

D gene: TRBD1
clone size: -
V gene: TRBV4-1
J gene: TRBJ2-3
CDR3 DNA: TGCGCCAGCAGCCAACGCAACAGGGGAAGAAGCACAGATACGCAGTATTTT
CDR3 protein: CASSQRNRGRSTDTQYF

D gene: -
clone size: -
V gene: TRBV6-5
J gene: TRBJ1-5
CDR3 DNA: TGTGCCAGCGGACGAGGAGGGAATGGCAATCAGCCCCAGCATTTT
CDR3 protein: CASGRGGNGNQPQHF

D gene: TRBD1
clone size: -
V gene: TRBV18
J gene: TRBJ1-2
CDR3 DNA: TGTGCCAGCTCACCTGGACAGGCAGAGTATGGCTACACCTTC
CDR3 protein: CASSPGQAEYGYTF

D gene: -
clone size: -
V gene: TRBV19
J gene: TRBJ2-3
CDR3 DNA: TGTGCCAGTAGTAGGGGACAACTAGATACGCAGTATTTT
CDR3 protein: CASSRGQLDTQYF

D gene: -
clone size: once
V gene: TRBV11-2
J gene: TRBJ1-2
CDR3 DNA: TGTGCCAGCAGAATCGGCGGGACTTCAAGGGGTGGCTACACCTTC
CDR3 protein: CASRIGGTSRGGYTF

D gene: -
clone size: -
V gene: TRBV30
J gene: TRBJ2-5
CDR3 DNA: TGTGCCTGGAGGGTGGGGAGGGAGACCCAGTACTTC
CDR3 protein: CAWRVGRETQYF

D gene: TRBD1
clone size: -
V gene: TRBV28
J gene: TRBJ1-2
CDR3 DNA: TGTGCCAGCAGTCTCGGGACAGCCGTACCGAGCTACACCTTC
CDR3 protein: CASSLGTAVPSYTF

D gene: TRBD1
clone size: -
V gene: TRBV6-5
J gene: TRBJ1-2
CDR3 DNA: TGTGCCAGCACATGGGCAACAGGGGGTATCTATGGCTACACCTTC
CDR3 protein: CASTWATGGIYGYTF

D gene: -
clone size: few
V gene: TRBV11-2
J gene: TRBJ2-3
CDR3 DNA: TGTGCCAGCAGCCCGAGGGTTTACCGCACAGATACGCAGTATTTT
CDR3 protein: CASSPRVYRTDTQYF

D gene: -
clone size: -
V gene: TRBV5-1
J gene: TRBJ1-6
CDR3 DNA: TGCGCCAGCAGCTTGGGAAGGGGCTATAATTCACCCCTCCACTTT
CDR3 protein: CASSLGRGYNSPLHF

D gene: -
clone size: -
V gene: TRBV29-1
J gene: TRBJ2-3
CDR3 DNA: TGCAGCGTTGAACTTCCCCGGCGGAGAGATACGCAGTATTTT
CDR3 protein: CSVELPRRRDTQYF

D gene: -
clone size: once
V gene: TRBV7-9
J gene: TRBJ2-5
CDR3 DNA: TGTGCCAGCAGCGCCCTGGGGCTGGAGACCCAGTACTTC
CDR3 protein: CASSALGLETQYF

D gene: -
clone size: -
V gene: TRBV28
J gene: TRBJ1-2
CDR3 DNA: TGTGCCAGCACGTACCCTGGGGGGGGATATGGCTACACCTTC
CDR3 protein: CASTYPGGGYGYTF

D gene: -
clone size: -
V gene: TRBV11-2
J gene: TRBJ1-1
CDR3 DNA: TGTGCCAGCAGCTTAAGGGAGGTGGTGGGAGCTTTCTTT
CDR3 protein: CASSLREVVGAFF

D gene: TRBD1
clone size: -
V gene: TRBV19
J gene: TRBJ2-4
CDR3 DNA: TGTGCCAGTAGTCCCCGGACAGGCGCGGACATTCAGTACTTC
CDR3 protein: CASSPRTGADIQYF

D gene: TRBD1
clone size: -
V gene: TRBV3-1/TRBV3-2
J gene: TRBJ1-2
CDR3 DNA: TGTGCCAGCAGAGGGCGGACAGGGGGTTATAACTATGGCTACACCTTC
CDR3 protein: CASRGRTGGYNYGYTF

D gene: -
clone size: -
V gene: TRBV6-5
J gene: TRBJ2-5
CDR3 DNA: TGTGCCAGCACCCCGGGACAATTCCAAGCAACCCAGTACTTC
CDR3 protein: CASTPGQFQATQYF

D gene: -
clone size: -
V gene: TRBV7-2
J gene: TRBJ1-2
CDR3 DNA: TGTGCCAGCAGCTTAAGCGCAATCACGAGCAACTATGGCTACACCTTC
CDR3 protein: CASSLSAITSNYGYTF

D gene: -
clone size: -
V gene: TRBV18
J gene: TRBJ2-4
CDR3 DNA: TGTGCCAGCTCACTAACAGGGTTTGGCAAAAACATTCAGTACTTC
CDR3 protein: CASSLTGFGKNIQYF

D gene: -
clone size: -
V gene: TRBV10-3
J gene: TRBJ2-3
CDR3 DNA: TGTGCCATCAGTGAGTTCGGAGATACGCAGTATTTT
CDR3 protein: CAISEFGDTQYF

D gene: -
clone size: -
V gene: TRBV3-1/TRBV3-2
J gene: TRBJ1-5
CDR3 DNA: TGTGCCAGCAGCCAAGAATACAGCCTCAATCAGCCCCAGCATTTT
CDR3 protein: CASSQEYSLNQPQHF

D gene: TRBD1
clone size: -
V gene: TRBV28
J gene: TRBJ1-5
CDR3 DNA: TGTGCCAGCAGTCCTTGGGACAGGGGCCTCCCCCTTTATAGCAATCAGCCCCAGCATTTT
CDR3 protein: CASSPWDRGLPLYSNQPQHF

D gene: TRBD1
clone size: -
V gene: TRBV6-5
J gene: TRBJ1-3
CDR3 DNA: TGTGCCAGCAGTCGGACAGGGGGAAACACCATATATTTT
CDR3 protein: CASSRTGGNTIYF

D gene: -
clone size: -
V gene: TRBV6-5
J gene: TRBJ1-1
CDR3 DNA: TGTGCCAGCCGAGAGGGAGGCGCTCGGAACACTGAAGCTTTCTTT
CDR3 protein: CASREGGARNTEAFF

D gene: TRBD1
clone size: -
V gene: TRBV6-2/TRBV6-3
J gene: TRBJ2-6
CDR3 DNA: TGTGCCAGCAGTTACTTCCTAAAGGGGGGACAGGGGATCTCTGGGGCCAACGTCCTGACTTTC
CDR3 protein: CASSYFLKGGQGISGANVLTF

D gene: -
clone size: -
V gene: TRBV19
J gene: TRBJ1-6
CDR3 DNA: TGTGCCAGTAGTCCTCAGGCTAACTATAATTCACCCCTCCACTTT
CDR3 protein: CASSPQANYNSPLHF

D gene: -
clone size: -
V gene: TRBV29-1
J gene: TRBJ1-1
CDR3 DNA: TGCAGTGCTGGGGAGGGGTCAGGGAACACTGAAGCTTTCTTT
CDR3 protein: CSAGEGSGNTEAFF

D gene: -
clone size: few
V gene: TRBV5-1
J gene: TRBJ1-5
CDR3 DNA: TGCGCCAGCAGCTTGGGGCCAGTTGAGGATAGCAATCAGCCCCAGCATTTT
CDR3 protein: CASSLGPVEDSNQPQHF

D gene: -
clone size: -
V gene: TRBV18
J gene: TRBJ2-3
CDR3 DNA: TGTGCCAGCTCGACAGGAACAGATACGCAGTATTTT
CDR3 protein: CASSTGTDTQYF